This entry features one TCR beta chain sequence. Its cognate antigen is unknown. Assay: immunoSEQ multiplex PCR; the TCRdb copy retains only in-frame clones and omits some. The sample consists of tens of thousands of clones, around 89% of them appearing once. This specimen comes from a study of T cells in narcolepsy. Study-wide context: Donors had narcolepsy type 1 or type 2, or were healthy controls.

Points from the study as a whole: No autoreactive T cell clone sequences appeared in some memory CD4+ repertoires. Autoreactive HCRT-specific and TRIB2-specific clonotypes were marked in same-patient CSF-versus-blood CD4+ comparisons. Reportedly, autoreactive clonotypes were serially detected in patients' blood but not controls'.

The CDR3 runs 15 residues. CDR1 and CDR2 (germline): WNHNN, SYGVQD (reference sequence). V was trimmed by 3 bases and J by 0 bases, leaving 10 bases between them. This sequence was found in a human donor with narcolepsy. Sequencing input: CD45RA- memory CD4+ T cells from PBMCs. The gene calls are TRBV10-1 and TRBJ2-3; tentatively, D is TRBD2 (5 bases). In nucleotides, the CDR3 is TGCGCCAGCAGTGACGGCGGGCGTAGCACAGATACGCAGTATTTT. Amino acid sequence: CASSDGGRSTDTQYF.